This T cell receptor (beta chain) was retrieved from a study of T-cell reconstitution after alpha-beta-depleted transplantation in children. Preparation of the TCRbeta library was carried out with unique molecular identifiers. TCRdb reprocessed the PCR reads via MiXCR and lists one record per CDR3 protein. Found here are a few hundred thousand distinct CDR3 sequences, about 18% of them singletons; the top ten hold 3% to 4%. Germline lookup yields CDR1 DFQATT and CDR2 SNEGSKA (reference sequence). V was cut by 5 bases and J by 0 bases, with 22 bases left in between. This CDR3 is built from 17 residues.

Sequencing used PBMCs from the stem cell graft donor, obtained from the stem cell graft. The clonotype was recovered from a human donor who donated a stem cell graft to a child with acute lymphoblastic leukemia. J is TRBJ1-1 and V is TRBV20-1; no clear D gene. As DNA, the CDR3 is TGCAGTGCTTTGGACCGGGTTCTACGGGGATTGAACACTGAAGCTTTCTTT. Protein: CSALDRVLRGLNTEAFF.